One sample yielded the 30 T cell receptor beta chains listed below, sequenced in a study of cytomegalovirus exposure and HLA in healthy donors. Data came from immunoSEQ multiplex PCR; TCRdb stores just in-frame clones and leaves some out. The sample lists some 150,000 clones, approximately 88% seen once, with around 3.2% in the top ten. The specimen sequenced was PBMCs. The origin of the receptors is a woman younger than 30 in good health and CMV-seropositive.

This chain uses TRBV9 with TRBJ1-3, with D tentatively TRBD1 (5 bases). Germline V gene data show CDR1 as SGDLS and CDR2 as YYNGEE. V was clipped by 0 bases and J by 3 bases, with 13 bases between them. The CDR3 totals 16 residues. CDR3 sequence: CASSVEARVGGNTIYF. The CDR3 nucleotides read TGTGCCAGCAGCGTAGAGGCCAGGGTGGGTGGAAACACCATATATTTT.

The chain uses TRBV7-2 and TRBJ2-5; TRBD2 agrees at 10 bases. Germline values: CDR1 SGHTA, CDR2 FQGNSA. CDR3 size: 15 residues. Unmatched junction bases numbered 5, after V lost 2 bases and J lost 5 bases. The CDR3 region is CASSLLAGAFETQYF. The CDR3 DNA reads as TGTGCCAGCAGCTTACTAGCGGGAGCCTTTGAGACCCAGTACTTC.

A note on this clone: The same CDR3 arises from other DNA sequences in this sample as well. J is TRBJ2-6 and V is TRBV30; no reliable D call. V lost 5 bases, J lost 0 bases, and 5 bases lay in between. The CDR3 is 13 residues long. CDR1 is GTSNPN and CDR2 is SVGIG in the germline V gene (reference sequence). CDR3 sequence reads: CAWESSGANVLTF. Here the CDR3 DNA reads TGTGCCTGGGAGAGCTCTGGGGCCAACGTCCTGACTTTC.

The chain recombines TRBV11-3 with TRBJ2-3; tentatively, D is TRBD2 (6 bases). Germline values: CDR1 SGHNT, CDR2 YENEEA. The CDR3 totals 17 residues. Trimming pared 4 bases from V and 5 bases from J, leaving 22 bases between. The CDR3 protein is CASSSISGGIRVDTQYF. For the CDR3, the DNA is TGTGCCAGCAGCTCAATTTCGGGCGGGATCCGTGTAGATACGCAGTATTTT.

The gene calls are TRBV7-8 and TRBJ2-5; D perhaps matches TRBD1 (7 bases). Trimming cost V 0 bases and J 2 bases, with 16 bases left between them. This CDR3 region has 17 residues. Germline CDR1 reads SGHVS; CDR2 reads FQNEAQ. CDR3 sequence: CASSLAGGGGEQETQYF. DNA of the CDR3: TGTGCCAGCAGCTTAGCCGGCGGAGGGGGCGAGCAAGAGACCCAGTACTTC.

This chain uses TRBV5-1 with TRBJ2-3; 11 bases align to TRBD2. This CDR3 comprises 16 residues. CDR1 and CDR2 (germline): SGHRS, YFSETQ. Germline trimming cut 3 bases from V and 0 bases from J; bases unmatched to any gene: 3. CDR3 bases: TGCGCCAGCAGCTCCACTAGCGGGAGTAGCACAGATACGCAGTATTTT. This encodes CASSSTSGSSTDTQYF.

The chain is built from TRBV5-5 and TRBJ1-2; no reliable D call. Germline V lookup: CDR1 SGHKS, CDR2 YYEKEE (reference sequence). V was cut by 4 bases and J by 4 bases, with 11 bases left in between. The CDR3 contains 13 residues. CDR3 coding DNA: TGTGCCAGCAGCCCACGACGAGGCTATGGCTACACCTTC. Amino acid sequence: CASSPRRGYGYTF.

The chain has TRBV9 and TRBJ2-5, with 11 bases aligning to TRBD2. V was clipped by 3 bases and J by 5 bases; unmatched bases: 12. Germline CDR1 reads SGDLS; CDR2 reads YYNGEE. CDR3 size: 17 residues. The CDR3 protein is CASSARFLAGGQETQYF. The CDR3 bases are TGTGCCAGCAGCGCCCGGTTCCTAGCGGGAGGTCAGGAGACCCAGTACTTC.

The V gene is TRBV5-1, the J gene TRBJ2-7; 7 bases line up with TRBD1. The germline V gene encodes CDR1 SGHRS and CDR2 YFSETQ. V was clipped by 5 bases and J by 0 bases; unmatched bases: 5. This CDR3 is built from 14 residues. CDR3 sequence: CASSRQGSSYEQYF. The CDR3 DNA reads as TGCGCCAGCAGTCGACAGGGCAGCTCCTACGAGCAGTACTTC.

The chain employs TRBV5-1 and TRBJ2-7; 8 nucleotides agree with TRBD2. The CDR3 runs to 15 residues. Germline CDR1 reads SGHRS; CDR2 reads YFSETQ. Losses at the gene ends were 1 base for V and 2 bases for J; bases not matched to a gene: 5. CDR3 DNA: TGCGCCAGCAGCTTGTTTCAAGCGGGAGCCTACGAGCAGTACTTC. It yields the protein CASSLFQAGAYEQYF.

Here the CDR3 reads CASSVLTGGTDTQYF. The DNA for the CDR3 is TGTGCCAGCAGTGTCCTGACAGGGGGCACAGATACGCAGTATTTT. The gene calls are TRBV2 and TRBJ2-3; TRBD1 aligns across 8 bases. Trimming removed 4 bases from V and 1 base from J; junction bases left unmatched: 4. CDR3 length: 15 amino acids. Germline V gene lookup returns CDR1 SNHLY and CDR2 FYNNEI.

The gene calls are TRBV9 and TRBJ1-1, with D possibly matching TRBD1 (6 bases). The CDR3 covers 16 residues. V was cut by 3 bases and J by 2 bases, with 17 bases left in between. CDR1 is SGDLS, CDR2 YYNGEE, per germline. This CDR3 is CASSAPSGTKNTEAFF. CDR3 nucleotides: TGTGCCAGCAGCGCACCCTCCGGGACAAAAAACACTGAAGCTTTCTTT. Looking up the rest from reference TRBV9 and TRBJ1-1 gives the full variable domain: DSGVTQTPKHLITATGQRVTLRCSPRSGDLSVYWYQQSLDQGLQFLIQYYNGEERAKGNILERFSAQQFPDLHSELNLSSLELGDSALYFCASSAPSGTKNTEAFFGQGTRLTVV.

The CDR3 DNA follows: TGTGCCAGCAGCCAAGAACAGGGAATTAGCAATCAGCCCCAGCATTTT. It encodes CASSQEQGISNQPQHF. The gene calls are TRBV4-2 and TRBJ1-5; tentative D call: TRBD1 (6 bases). The CDR3 consists of 16 residues. Germline V gives CDR1 LGHNA, CDR2 YNFKEQ. V shed 0 bases and J shed 0 bases, with 9 bases lying between them.

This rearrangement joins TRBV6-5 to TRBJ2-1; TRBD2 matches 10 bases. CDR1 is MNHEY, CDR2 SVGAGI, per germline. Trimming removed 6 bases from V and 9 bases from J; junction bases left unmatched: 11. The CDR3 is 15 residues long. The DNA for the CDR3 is TGTGCCAGCAGGCCCCCTAGCGGGAGTAGGGGTGAGCAGTTCTTC. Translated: CASRPPSGSRGEQFF.

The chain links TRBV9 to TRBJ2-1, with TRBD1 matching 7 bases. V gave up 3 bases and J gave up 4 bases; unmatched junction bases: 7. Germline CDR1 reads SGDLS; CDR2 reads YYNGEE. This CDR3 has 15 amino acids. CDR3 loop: CASSGGDSGYNEQFF. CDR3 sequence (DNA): TGTGCCAGCAGCGGAGGGGACAGCGGATACAATGAGCAGTTCTTC.

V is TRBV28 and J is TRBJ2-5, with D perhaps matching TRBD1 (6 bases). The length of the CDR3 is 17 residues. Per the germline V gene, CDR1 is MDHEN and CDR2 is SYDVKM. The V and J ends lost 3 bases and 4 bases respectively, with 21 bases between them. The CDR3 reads CASSLAWGNQGGETQYF. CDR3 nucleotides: TGTGCCAGCAGTTTGGCTTGGGGAAATCAAGGGGGAGAGACCCAGTACTTC.

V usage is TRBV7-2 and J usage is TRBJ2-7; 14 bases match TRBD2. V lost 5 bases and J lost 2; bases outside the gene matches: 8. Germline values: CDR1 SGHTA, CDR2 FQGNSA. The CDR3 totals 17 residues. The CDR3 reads CASSPGLAGGAAYEQYF. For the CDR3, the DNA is TGTGCCAGCAGCCCCGGACTAGCGGGAGGTGCCGCCTACGAGCAGTACTTC.

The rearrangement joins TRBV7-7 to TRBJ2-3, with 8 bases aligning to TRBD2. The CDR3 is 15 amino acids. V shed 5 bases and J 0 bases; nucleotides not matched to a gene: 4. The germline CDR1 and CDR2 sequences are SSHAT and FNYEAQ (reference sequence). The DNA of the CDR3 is TGTGCCAGCAGCGCCGCGGGGGGTAGCACAGATACGCAGTATTTT. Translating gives CASSAAGGSTDTQYF.

The CDR3 nucleotides are TGCGCCAGCAGCTTGACCAGGGGACCTGCCTACGAGCAGTACTTC. Amino acids: CASSLTRGPAYEQYF. V is TRBV5-1 and J is TRBJ2-7; tentative D call: TRBD1 (6 bases). V lost 1 base and J lost 2, with 13 bases in between. The CDR3 covers 15 residues. From germline, CDR1 is SGHRS and CDR2 YFSETQ.

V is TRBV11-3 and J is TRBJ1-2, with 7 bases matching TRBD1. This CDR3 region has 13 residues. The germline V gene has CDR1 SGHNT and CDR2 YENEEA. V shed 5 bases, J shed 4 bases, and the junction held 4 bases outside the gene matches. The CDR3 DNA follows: TGTGCCAGCAGCCAGGGGGAAGGCTATGGCTACACCTTC. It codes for CASSQGEGYGYTF.

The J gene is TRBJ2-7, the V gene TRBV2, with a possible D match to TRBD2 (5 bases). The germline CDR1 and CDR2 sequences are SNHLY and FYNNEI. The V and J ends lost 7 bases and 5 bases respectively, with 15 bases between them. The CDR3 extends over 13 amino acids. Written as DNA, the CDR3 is TGTGCCAGCATGGAAAGAGGAGGAAACGAGCAGTACTTC. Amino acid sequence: CASMERGGNEQYF. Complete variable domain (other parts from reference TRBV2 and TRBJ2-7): EPEVTQTPSHQVTQMGQEVILRCVPISNHLYFYWYRQILGQKVEFLVSFYNNEISEKSEIFDDQFSVERPDGSNFTLKIRSTKLEDSAMYFCASMERGGNEQYFGPGTRLTVT.

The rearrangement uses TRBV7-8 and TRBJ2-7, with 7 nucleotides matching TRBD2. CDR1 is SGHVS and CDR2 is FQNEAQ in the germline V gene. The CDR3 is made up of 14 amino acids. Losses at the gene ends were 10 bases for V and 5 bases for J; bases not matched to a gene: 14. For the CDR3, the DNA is TGTGCCACCACCGGGGGGACCCCTCAGGACGAGCAGTACTTC. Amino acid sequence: CATTGGTPQDEQYF.

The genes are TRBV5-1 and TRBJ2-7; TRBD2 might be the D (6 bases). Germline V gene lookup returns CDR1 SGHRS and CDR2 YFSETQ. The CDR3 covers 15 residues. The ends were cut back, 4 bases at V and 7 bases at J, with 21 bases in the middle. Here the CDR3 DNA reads TGCGCCAGCAGCCTTGGACTAACGATCTTAGAGGAGCAGTACTTC. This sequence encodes CASSLGLTILEEQYF.

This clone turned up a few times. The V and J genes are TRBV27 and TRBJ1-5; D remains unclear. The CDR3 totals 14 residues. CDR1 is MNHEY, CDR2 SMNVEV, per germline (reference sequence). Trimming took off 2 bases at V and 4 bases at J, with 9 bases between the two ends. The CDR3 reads CASSLRAGNQPQHF. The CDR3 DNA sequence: TGTGCCAGCAGTTTAAGGGCGGGGAATCAGCCCCAGCATTTT.

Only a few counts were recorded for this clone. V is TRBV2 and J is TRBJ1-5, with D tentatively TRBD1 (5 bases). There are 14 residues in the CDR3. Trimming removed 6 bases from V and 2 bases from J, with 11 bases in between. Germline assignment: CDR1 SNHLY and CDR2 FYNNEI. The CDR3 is CASSPGSGNQPQHF. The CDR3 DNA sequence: TGTGCCAGCAGCCCAGGGTCTGGCAATCAGCCCCAGCATTTT.

For the CDR3, the DNA is TGTGACCCCGACAGGGGGAGCTCCTACGAGCAGTACTTC. This translates into CDPDRGSSYEQYF. The chain joins TRBV19 to TRBJ2-7; 9 bases are a match to TRBD1. Germline V gene sequence: CDR1 LNHDA, CDR2 SQIVND (reference sequence). This CDR3 region has 13 residues.

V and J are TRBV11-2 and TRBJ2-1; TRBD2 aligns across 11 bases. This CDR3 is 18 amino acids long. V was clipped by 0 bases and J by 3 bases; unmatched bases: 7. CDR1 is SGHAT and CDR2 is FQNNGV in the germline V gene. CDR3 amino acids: CASSLEWLAGGLYNEQFF. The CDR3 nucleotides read TGTGCCAGCAGCTTAGAGTGGCTAGCGGGAGGTCTCTACAATGAGCAGTTCTTC.

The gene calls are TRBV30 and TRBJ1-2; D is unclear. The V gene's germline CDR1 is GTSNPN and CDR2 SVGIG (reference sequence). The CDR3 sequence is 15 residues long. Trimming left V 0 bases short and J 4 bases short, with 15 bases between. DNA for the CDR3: TGTGCCTGGAGTGTTCTTAGCAGCCTTAGCTATGGCTACACCTTC. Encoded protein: CAWSVLSSLSYGYTF.

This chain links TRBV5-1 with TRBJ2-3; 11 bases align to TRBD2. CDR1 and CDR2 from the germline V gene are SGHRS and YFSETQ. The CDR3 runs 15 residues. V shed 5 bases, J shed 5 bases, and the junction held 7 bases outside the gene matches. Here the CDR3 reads CASSQLAGVGDTQYF. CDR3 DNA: TGCGCCAGCAGTCAACTAGCGGGAGTTGGAGATACGCAGTATTTT. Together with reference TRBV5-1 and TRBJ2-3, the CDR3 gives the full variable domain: KAGVTQTPRYLIKTRGQQVTLSCSPISGHRSVSWYQQTPGQGLQFLFEYFSETQRNKGNFPGRFSGRQFSNSRSEMNVSTLELGDSALYLCASSQLAGVGDTQYFGPGTRLTVL.

CDR3 protein: CASSLKGQGGELFF. The CDR3 nucleotides are TGTGCCAGCAGCTTAAAGGGGCAGGGCGGGGAGCTGTTTTTT. The rearrangement links TRBV7-2 to TRBJ2-2; D is possibly TRBD1 (5 bases). Per the germline V gene, CDR1 is SGHTA and CDR2 is FQGNSA. V was trimmed by 2 bases and J by 7 bases, leaving 11 bases between them. CDR3 length: 14 amino acids.